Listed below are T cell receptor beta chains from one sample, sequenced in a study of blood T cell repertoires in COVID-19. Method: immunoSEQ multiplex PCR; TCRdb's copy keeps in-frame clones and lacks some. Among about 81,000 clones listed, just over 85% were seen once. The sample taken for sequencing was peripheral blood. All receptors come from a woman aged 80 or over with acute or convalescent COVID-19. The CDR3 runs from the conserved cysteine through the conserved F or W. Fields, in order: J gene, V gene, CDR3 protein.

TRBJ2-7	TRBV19	CASSTGLADSYEQYF
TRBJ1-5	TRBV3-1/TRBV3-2	CASSQDRRPQHF
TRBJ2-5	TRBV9	CASSVDQGAKETQYF
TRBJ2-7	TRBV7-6	CASSLFMETGTGESYEQYF
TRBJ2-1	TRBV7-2	CASSLRIVRGSWGNEQFF
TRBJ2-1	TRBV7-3	CASSLNRDFLTGTSGSSYNEQFF
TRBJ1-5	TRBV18	CASSPDNNQPQHF
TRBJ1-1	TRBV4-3	CASSLQGAAATEAFF
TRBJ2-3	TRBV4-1	CASSQDGTSTGTDTQYF
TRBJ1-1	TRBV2	CASSEERPAEAFF
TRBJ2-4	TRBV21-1	CASTRASGRSLAKNIQYF
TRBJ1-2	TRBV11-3	CASSEKTPGQSINYGYTF
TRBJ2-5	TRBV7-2	CASSNSLKRGGQETQYF
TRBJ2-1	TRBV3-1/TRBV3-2	CASSQPSGRGNEQFF
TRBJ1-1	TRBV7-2	CASSSRTSMNTEAFF
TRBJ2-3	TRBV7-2	CASSITLAGVDTQYF
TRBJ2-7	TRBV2	CASSGRTGGYEQYF
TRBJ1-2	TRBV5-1	CASSLVGTGAHYGYTF
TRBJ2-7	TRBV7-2	CASSPTSGLALGREQYF
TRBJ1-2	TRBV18	CASSPPTYNYGYTF
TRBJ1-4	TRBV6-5	CASSTGGGEKLFF
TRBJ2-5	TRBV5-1	CASSPGQGKETQYF
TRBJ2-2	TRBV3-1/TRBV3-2	CASSLLATGELFF
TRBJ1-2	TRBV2	CASSVRTDYGYTF
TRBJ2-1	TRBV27	CASSPQGEKYNEQFF
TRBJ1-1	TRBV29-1	CSVEDGRNTEAFF
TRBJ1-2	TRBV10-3	CAISDRRYYGYTF
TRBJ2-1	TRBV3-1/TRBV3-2	CASSQGAREQFF
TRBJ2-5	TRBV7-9	CASSPRLRTGLQETQYF
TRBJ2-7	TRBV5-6	CASSTGLAGGVQQYF
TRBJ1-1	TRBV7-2	CASSQQSNTEAFF
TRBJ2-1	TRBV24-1	CATSDSYRTGMNEQFF
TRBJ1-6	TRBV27	CASSTRQVPNSPLHF
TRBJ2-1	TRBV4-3	CASSPREAIDEQFF
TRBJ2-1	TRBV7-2	CASSMERGVYNEQFF
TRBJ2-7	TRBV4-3	CASSKIKDRDYEQYF
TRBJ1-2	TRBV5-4	CASSLGGEGVYGYTF
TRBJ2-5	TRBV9	CASSPTGTGRETQYF
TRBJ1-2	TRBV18	CASSPDRDYGYTF
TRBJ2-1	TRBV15	CATSRDLASGAYNEQFF
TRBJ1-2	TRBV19	CASSITGNNYGYTF
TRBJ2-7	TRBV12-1	CASSYAPSGTGKHEQYF
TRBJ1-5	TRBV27	CASSLRGYQPQHF
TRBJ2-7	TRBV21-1	CASSKTGYAYEQYF
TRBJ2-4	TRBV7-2	CASSLAPGTVHTKNIQYF
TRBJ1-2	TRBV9	CASSVEAGHYGYTF
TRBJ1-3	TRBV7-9	CASSETGQVSGNTIYF
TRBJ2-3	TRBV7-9	CASSLKAGGETQYF
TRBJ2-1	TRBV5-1	CASQMGGRANNEQFF
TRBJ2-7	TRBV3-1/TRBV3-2	CASSQDLGPAGREQYF
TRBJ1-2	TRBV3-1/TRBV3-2	CASSPVSGSYGYTF
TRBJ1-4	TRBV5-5	CASSLATNEKLFF